Each of the 14 T cell receptor beta chains below was sequenced from the same sample in a study of cytomegalovirus exposure and HLA in healthy donors. The PCR was carried out with 60 Vbeta primers and 13 Jbeta primers. The repertoire was sequenced with immunoSEQ multiplex PCR; TCRdb's copy has only in-frame clones and lacks some. This sample has 81,000 or so clones, with roughly 77% found just once. Sequences were obtained from PBMCs. The receptors here all came from a man aged 60 to 75 in good health and CMV-seronegative.

The rearrangement joins TRBV19 to TRBJ1-5; possibly TRBD1 for D (5 bases). Germline V gene data show CDR1 as LNHDA and CDR2 as SQIVND (reference sequence). The CDR3 is 13 amino acids. Trimming took 5 bases from V and 5 from J, leaving 10 bases between them. The CDR3 DNA reads TGTGCCAGTAGTGGGGGGAGGGATCAGCCCCAGCATTTT. This translates into CASSGGRDQPQHF.

The V gene is TRBV14, the J gene TRBJ1-2; TRBD1 is a possible D gene (6 bases). The CDR3 runs to 15 residues. CDR1 is SGHDN, CDR2 FVKESK, per germline. The V end lost 4 bases, the J end lost 4 bases, and 16 bases lay between the germline ends. CDR3 amino acids: CASSPLGGAVYGYTF. CDR3 in DNA: TGTGCCAGCAGCCCCCTCGGGGGGGCGGTCTATGGCTACACCTTC.

The chain carries TRBV7-9 and TRBJ2-3, with 13 positions matching TRBD2. The CDR3 length is 18 residues. After removal of 8 bases from V and 2 bases from J, the junction contained 13 bases not matched to a gene. Germline V gives CDR1 SEHNR, CDR2 FQNEAQ (reference sequence). CDR3 in DNA: TGTGCCAGCTCCCCCAAAGGACTAGCGGGGGCCACCACAGATACGCAGTATTTT. This codes for CASSPKGLAGATTDTQYF. The full variable domain, its missing parts supplied by reference TRBV7-9 and TRBJ2-3, is DTGVSQNPRHKITKRGQNVTFRCDPISEHNRLYWYRQTLGQGPEFLTYFQNEAQLEKSRLLSDRFSAERPKGSFSTLEIQRTEQGDSAMYLCASSPKGLAGATTDTQYFGPGTRLTVL.

The chain has TRBV7-6 and TRBJ1-1; 7 bases are a match to TRBD1. The germline V gene has CDR1 SGHVS and CDR2 FNYEAQ. This CDR3 contains 15 residues. V dropped 6 bases and J dropped 0; count of bases not matched to a gene: 7. In nucleotides, the CDR3 is TGTGCCAGCAGGGAGGGGACAGACGTGAACACTGAAGCTTTCTTT. Translating it yields CASREGTDVNTEAFF.

This chain connects TRBV9 to TRBJ2-7, with 9 positions matching TRBD2. V lost 5 bases, J lost 0 bases, and 0 bases stayed unmatched. This CDR3 contains 13 residues. The V gene's germline CDR1 is SGDLS and CDR2 YYNGEE. Written as DNA, the CDR3 is TGTGCCAGCAGTAGCGGGGGCTCCTACGAGCAGTACTTC. Amino acids: CASSSGGSYEQYF.

The chain is built from TRBV7-9 and TRBJ2-7, with TRBD1 matching 7 bases. With V trimmed by 4 bases and J by 0 bases, 6 bases remained unmatched. The CDR3 contains 15 residues. Germline V gene sequence: CDR1 SEHNR, CDR2 FQNEAQ (reference sequence). CDR3 region: CASSSRQGSSYEQYF. The CDR3 DNA reads as TGTGCCAGCAGCTCCCGACAGGGAAGCTCCTACGAGCAGTACTTC. Using reference TRBV7-9 and TRBJ2-7 for the parts outside the CDR3, the full variable domain is DTGVSQNPRHKITKRGQNVTFRCDPISEHNRLYWYRQTLGQGPEFLTYFQNEAQLEKSRLLSDRFSAERPKGSFSTLEIQRTEQGDSAMYLCASSSRQGSSYEQYFGPGTRLTVT.

The chain has TRBV2 and TRBJ1-2, with a possible D match to TRBD1 (6 bases). The CDR3 totals 18 residues. The germline V and J ends were trimmed by 4 bases and 8 bases, with 29 bases remaining between them. Germline loops: CDR1 SNHLY, CDR2 FYNNEI. The CDR3 sequence: CASSVIKVPGQADKGYTF. In DNA, the CDR3 is TGTGCCAGCAGTGTTATCAAGGTCCCGGGACAAGCGGATAAGGGCTACACCTTC. The variable domain in full, with the rest retrieved from reference TRBV2 and TRBJ1-2, is EPEVTQTPSHQVTQMGQEVILRCVPISNHLYFYWYRQILGQKVEFLVSFYNNEISEKSEIFDDQFSVERPDGSNFTLKIRSTKLEDSAMYFCASSVIKVPGQADKGYTFGSGTRLTVV.

Concerning this clone itself: Other DNA sequences in this specimen translate into the identical CDR3. The gene calls are TRBV15 and TRBJ1-1; TRBD1 is a possible D gene (6 bases). Germline V CDR1 and CDR2: LNHNV, YYDKDF (reference sequence). Deletions cut 0 bases from V and 7 bases from J, with 12 bases between. The length of the CDR3 is 14 residues. The chain's CDR3 is CATSRDHQGNEAFF. The CDR3 coding sequence is TGTGCCACCAGCAGAGATCACCAGGGGAATGAAGCTTTCTTT.

The sample holds a few counts of this clone. The V and J genes are TRBV30 and TRBJ1-3, with 9 bases identical to TRBD1. Unmatched junction bases numbered 5, after V lost 5 bases and J lost 3 bases. From germline, CDR1 is GTSNPN and CDR2 SVGIG (reference sequence). The CDR3 totals 14 residues. In nucleotides, the CDR3 is TGTGCCTGGGGAACAGGGGGCGGTGGAAACACCATATATTTT. This codes for CAWGTGGGGNTIYF.

This clone was seen only a few times. The rearrangement uses TRBV4-1 and TRBJ2-2; D unclear. Per the germline V gene, CDR1 is MGHRA and CDR2 is YSYEKL. Trimming stripped 6 bases from V and 3 bases from J, with 11 bases between. This CDR3 has 14 amino acids. CDR3 region: CASRPWRDTGELFF. The CDR3 coding sequence is TGCGCCAGCAGGCCTTGGAGAGACACCGGGGAGCTGTTTTTT.

The chain joins TRBV5-5 to TRBJ2-1, with 10 bases fitting TRBD1. The CDR3 is 16 residues long. Germline trimming cut 5 bases from V and 5 bases from J; bases unmatched to any gene: 10. Per germline, CDR1 SGHKS and CDR2 YYEKEE (reference sequence). The CDR3, as DNA: TGTGCCAGCAGAGGGCCGGGACAGGGGATCCACAATGAGCAGTTCTTC. Residues: CASRGPGQGIHNEQFF.

The rearrangement links TRBV11-2 to TRBJ2-3; possibly TRBD2 for D (6 bases). Germline V gives CDR1 SGHAT, CDR2 FQNNGV. V was cut by 5 bases and J by 1 base, with 16 bases left in between. This CDR3 is 16 amino acids long. The CDR3 bases are TGTGCCAGCAGCGGCATGGAGGGAAGGGGCACAGATACGCAGTATTTT. Its translation is CASSGMEGRGTDTQYF.

This chain links TRBV30 with TRBJ1-1; a possible D gene is TRBD1 (6 bases). Germline-derived CDR1 and CDR2 are GTSNPN and SVGIG (reference sequence). The CDR3 loop spans 14 amino acids. Trimming shortened V by 0 bases and J by 6 bases, and 14 bases separated the two germline ends. The CDR3, as DNA: TGTGCCTGGAGTGTACCAGGGGATGTCCCTGAAGCTTTCTTT. Encoded protein: CAWSVPGDVPEAFF. Combining the CDR3 with reference TRBV30 and TRBJ1-1 gives the whole variable domain SQTIHQWPATLVQPVGSPLSLECTVEGTSNPNLYWYRQAAGRGLQLLFYSVGIGQISSEVPQNLSASRPQDRQFILSSKKLLLSDSGFYLCAWSVPGDVPEAFFGQGTRLTVV.

The chain has TRBV6-5 and TRBJ1-6; the match to TRBD1 covers 7 bases. This CDR3 contains 15 residues. Trimming at V came to 7 bases and at J to 7 bases, leaving 10 bases not matched to a gene. The germline gives CDR1 MNHEY, CDR2 SVGAGI. For the CDR3, the DNA is TGTGCCAGCACCCCTTCGGGCAGGGGGAATTCACCCCTCCACTTT. Translated: CASTPSGRGNSPLHF.